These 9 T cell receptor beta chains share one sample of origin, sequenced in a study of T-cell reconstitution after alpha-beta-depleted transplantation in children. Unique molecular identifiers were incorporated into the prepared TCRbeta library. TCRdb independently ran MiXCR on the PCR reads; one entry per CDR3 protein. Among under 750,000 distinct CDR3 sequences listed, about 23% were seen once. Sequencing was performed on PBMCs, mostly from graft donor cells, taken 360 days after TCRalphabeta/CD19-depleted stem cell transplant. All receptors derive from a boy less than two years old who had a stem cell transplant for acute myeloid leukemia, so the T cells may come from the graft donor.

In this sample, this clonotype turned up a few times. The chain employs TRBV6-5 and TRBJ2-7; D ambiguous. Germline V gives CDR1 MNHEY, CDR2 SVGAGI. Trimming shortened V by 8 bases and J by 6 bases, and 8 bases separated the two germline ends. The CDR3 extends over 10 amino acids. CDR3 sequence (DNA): TGTGCCAGCGGGCGTAGCGAGCAGTACTTC. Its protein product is CASGRSEQYF.

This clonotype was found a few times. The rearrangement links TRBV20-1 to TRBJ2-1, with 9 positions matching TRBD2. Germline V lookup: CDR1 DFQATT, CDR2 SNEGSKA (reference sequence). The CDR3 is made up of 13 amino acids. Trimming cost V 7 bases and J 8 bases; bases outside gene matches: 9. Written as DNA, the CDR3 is TGCAGTGGATTGGCGGGGGGGCCCGATGAGCAGTTCTTC. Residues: CSGLAGGPDEQFF.

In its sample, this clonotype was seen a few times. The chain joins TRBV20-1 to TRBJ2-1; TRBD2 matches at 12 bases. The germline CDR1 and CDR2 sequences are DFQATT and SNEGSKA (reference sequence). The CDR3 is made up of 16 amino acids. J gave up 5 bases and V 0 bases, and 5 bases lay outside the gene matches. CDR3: CSAREFWTSGNNEQFF. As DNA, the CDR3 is TGCAGTGCTAGAGAATTCTGGACTAGCGGGAACAATGAGCAGTTCTTC.

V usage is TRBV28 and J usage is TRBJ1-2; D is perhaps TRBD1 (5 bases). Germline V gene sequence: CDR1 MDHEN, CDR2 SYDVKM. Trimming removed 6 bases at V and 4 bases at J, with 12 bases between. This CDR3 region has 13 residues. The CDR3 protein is CASSQPGVYGYTF. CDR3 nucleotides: TGTGCCAGCAGCCAGCCGGGGGTCTATGGCTACACCTTC.

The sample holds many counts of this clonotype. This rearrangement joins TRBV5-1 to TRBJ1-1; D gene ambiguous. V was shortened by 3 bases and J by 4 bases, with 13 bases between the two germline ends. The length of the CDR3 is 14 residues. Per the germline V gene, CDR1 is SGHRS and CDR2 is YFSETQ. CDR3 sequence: CASSWENIGTEAFF. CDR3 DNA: TGCGCCAGCAGCTGGGAAAACATCGGCACTGAAGCTTTCTTT.

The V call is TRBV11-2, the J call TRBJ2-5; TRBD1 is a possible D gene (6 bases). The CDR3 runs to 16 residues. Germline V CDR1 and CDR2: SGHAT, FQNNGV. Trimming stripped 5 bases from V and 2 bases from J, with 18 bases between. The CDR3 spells CASSTRSGGGQETQYF. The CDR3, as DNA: TGTGCCAGCAGCACAAGAAGTGGGGGCGGTCAAGAGACCCAGTACTTC.

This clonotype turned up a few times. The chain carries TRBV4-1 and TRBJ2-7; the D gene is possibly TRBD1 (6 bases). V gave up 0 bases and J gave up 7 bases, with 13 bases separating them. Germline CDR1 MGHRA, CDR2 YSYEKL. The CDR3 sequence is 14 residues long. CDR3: CASSQEGRGGEQYV. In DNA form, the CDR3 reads TGCGCCAGCAGCCAAGAGGGCAGGGGTGGGGAGCAGTACGTC.

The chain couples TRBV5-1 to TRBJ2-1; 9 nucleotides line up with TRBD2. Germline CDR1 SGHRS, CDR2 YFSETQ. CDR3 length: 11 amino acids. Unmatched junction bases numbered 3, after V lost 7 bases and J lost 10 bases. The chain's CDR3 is CASVSGGEQFF. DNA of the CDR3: TGCGCCAGCGTCAGCGGGGGGGAGCAGTTCTTC.

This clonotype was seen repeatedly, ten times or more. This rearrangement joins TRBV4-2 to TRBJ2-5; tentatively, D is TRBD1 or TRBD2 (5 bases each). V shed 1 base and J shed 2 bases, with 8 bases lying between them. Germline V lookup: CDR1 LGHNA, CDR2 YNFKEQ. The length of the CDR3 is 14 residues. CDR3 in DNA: TGTGCCAGCAGCCAAGGGGACGGTCAAGAGACCCAGTACTTC. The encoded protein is CASSQGDGQETQYF.